A single sample is the source of the 31 T cell receptor beta chains below, sequenced in a study of T cell responses to AZD1222 COVID-19 vaccine. The method was immunoSEQ multiplex PCR; TCRdb's version includes in-frame clones alone and lacks a portion of them. The sample holds around 160,000 clones, more than 85% seen once. The specimen was peripheral blood, collected on day 0 of AZD1222 vaccination. These receptors were obtained from an adult in good health.

The chain couples TRBV27 to TRBJ2-4; a weak D match, TRBD2 (5 bases). The V end was cut by 3 bases, the J end by 0 bases, with 12 bases between. CDR3 length: 16 residues. Germline assignment: CDR1 MNHEY and CDR2 SMNVEV (reference sequence). CDR3 sequence: CASSFVGLLAKNIQYF. CDR3 DNA sequence: TGTGCCAGCAGTTTCGTAGGACTGCTAGCCAAAAACATTCAGTACTTC.

The CDR3 DNA is TGTGCCAGCAGCCCCCAAATAGGGGGGGAGGACACCGGGGAGCTGTTTTTT. It is translated as CASSPQIGGEDTGELFF. V is TRBV21-1 and J is TRBJ2-2; the table calls TRBD2, which could not be checked here. TRBV21-1 is assigned pseudogene status. The CDR3 loop spans 17 amino acids.

This chain links TRBV13 with TRBJ1-6; maybe TRBD1 (6 bases). V gave up 3 bases and J gave up 0 bases, with 9 bases separating them. The CDR3 is 16 residues long. CDR1 is PRHDT and CDR2 is FYEKMQ in the germline V gene (reference sequence). The CDR3 sequence: CASSLGAFSYNSPLHF. CDR3 coding DNA: TGTGCCAGCAGCTTGGGGGCCTTCTCCTATAATTCACCCCTCCACTTT.

The chain recombines TRBV6-5 with TRBJ1-1; 7 bases map to TRBD1. The CDR3 spans 15 residues. Per the germline V gene, CDR1 is MNHEY and CDR2 is SVGAGI. The J segment lost 1 base and the V segment lost 6 bases, leaving 8 bases of the junction unmatched. CDR3 region: CASRPETGWNTEAFF. CDR3 nucleotide sequence: TGTGCCAGCAGACCCGAGACAGGGTGGAACACTGAAGCTTTCTTT.

V and J are TRBV21-1 and TRBJ2-3; the listed D gene, TRBD2, was not tested against the DNA. TRBV21-1 corresponds to a pseudogene. The CDR3 consists of 16 residues. CDR3 DNA sequence: TGTGCCAGCAGCAAAGGGACTAGCGGCTACACAGATACGCAGTATTTT. Encoded protein: CASSKGTSGYTDTQYF.

V gene TRBV19 combines with J gene TRBJ2-7; D unclear. V lost 3 bases, J lost 7 bases, and 16 bases lay in between. The CDR3 consists of 14 residues. CDR1 and CDR2 from the germline V gene are LNHDA and SQIVND (reference sequence). The CDR3 DNA reads as TGTGCCAGTAGTATTGGACCGACCAGGCTGGAGCAGTACTTC. This gives the protein CASSIGPTRLEQYF.

The gene calls are TRBV6-5 and TRBJ1-1; no clear D gene. The CDR3 has 13 residues. Looked up from germline, CDR1 is MNHEY and CDR2 is SVGAGI. The V and J ends lost 2 bases and 4 bases respectively, with 8 bases between them. The CDR3 region is CASSYHLATEAFF. DNA of the CDR3: TGTGCCAGCAGTTACCATCTCGCCACTGAAGCTTTCTTT.

This rearrangement joins TRBV9 to TRBJ1-6; TRBD1 matches 7 bases. V shed 0 bases, J shed 10 bases, and the junction held 4 bases outside the gene matches. CDR1 is SGDLS and CDR2 is YYNGEE in the germline V gene. This CDR3 has 14 residues. Here the CDR3 reads CASSVEYRGSPLHF. For the CDR3, the DNA is TGTGCCAGCAGCGTAGAATACAGGGGATCACCCCTCCACTTT.

The genes are TRBV6-5 and TRBJ1-1; 9 bases match TRBD1. The CDR3 sequence is 15 residues long. In germline, CDR1 is MNHEY, CDR2 SVGAGI. The junction had 7 bases not matched to a gene; V was cut back by 8 bases and J by 0 bases. The CDR3 spells CASGRTGVMNTEAFF. The CDR3 DNA reads as TGTGCCAGCGGACGGACAGGGGTCATGAACACTGAAGCTTTCTTT.

CDR3 nucleotides: TGCAGCGTTGACTCCAGGTTCTATGGCTACACCTTC. Protein: CSVDSRFYGYTF. The chain has TRBV29-1 and TRBJ1-2; D gene uncertain. Germline V gene lookup returns CDR1 SQVTM and CDR2 ANQGSEA. The CDR3 extends over 12 amino acids. Trimming cost V 3 bases and J 4 bases, with 9 bases left between them. Complete variable domain (other parts from reference TRBV29-1 and TRBJ1-2): SAVISQKPSRDICQRGTSLTIQCQVDSQVTMMFWYRQQPGQSLTLIATANQGSEATYESGFVIDKFPISRPNLTFSTLTVSNMSPEDSSIYLCSVDSRFYGYTFGSGTRLTVV.

The chain combines TRBV21-1 with TRBJ2-5; the table calls TRBD2, which could not be checked here. TRBV21-1 is reported as a pseudogene. CDR3 length equals 19 residues. Here the CDR3 DNA reads TGTGCCAGCAGCAAAAGGTGGTACCTAGCGGGGGGCCAGGGGGAGACCCAGTACTTC. Residues: CASSKRWYLAGGQGETQYF.

V usage is TRBV5-1 and J usage is TRBJ1-3; TRBD1 matches at 7 bases. The CDR3 runs 15 residues. CDR1 and CDR2 (germline): SGHRS, YFSETQ. Trimming took 0 bases from V and 2 from J; bases not matched to a gene: 2. Written as DNA, the CDR3 is TGCGCCAGCAGCTTGGCGACAGGGACTGGAAACACCATATATTTT. This gives the protein CASSLATGTGNTIYF.

The chain has TRBV14 and TRBJ2-5, with TRBD1 identical over 7 bases. J lost 2 bases, V lost 4 bases, and 4 bases had no gene match. The CDR3 is 14 amino acids. Per germline, CDR1 SGHDN and CDR2 FVKESK. The CDR3 coding sequence is TGTGCCAGCAGCCGAAAGGGACAGCAAGAGACCCAGTACTTC. Translation: CASSRKGQQETQYF.

The J gene is TRBJ2-3, the V gene TRBV6-5; maybe TRBD2 (6 bases). Germline-derived CDR1 and CDR2 are MNHEY and SVGAGI. The CDR3 length is 15 residues. Between the trimmed V and J ends, which lost 0 bases and 7 bases, there was a span of 14 bases. The CDR3 loop reads CASSYSNGGAYTQYF. The CDR3 region has the DNA TGTGCCAGCAGTTACTCGAATGGCGGGGCTTATACGCAGTATTTT.

The chain has TRBV5-1 and TRBJ1-1, with D maybe TRBD1 (5 bases). The CDR3 contains 14 residues. Deletions cut 7 bases from V and 5 bases from J, with 18 bases between. Looked up from germline, CDR1 is SGHRS and CDR2 is YFSETQ. DNA for the CDR3: TGCGCCAGCGCTCCAGGGCAGGGAGGAACTGAAGCTTTCTTT. This codes for CASAPGQGGTEAFF.

Points on this clone: In the same sample, other DNA sequences code for this CDR3. The chain has TRBV27 and TRBJ1-5; no firm D call. This CDR3 is built from 13 residues. In germline, CDR1 is MNHEY, CDR2 SMNVEV (reference sequence). The germline V and J ends were trimmed by 1 base and 4 bases, with 5 bases remaining between them. CDR3 sequence: CASSLLGNQPQHF. Here the CDR3 DNA reads TGTGCCAGCAGTTTATTGGGAAATCAGCCCCAGCATTTT.

V usage is TRBV3-1 (or the pseudogene TRBV3-2) and J usage is TRBJ2-3, with TRBD2 as a possible D gene (6 bases). CDR3 size: 16 residues. The V gene's germline CDR1 is LGHDT and CDR2 YNNKEL (reference sequence). Trimming stripped 0 bases from V and 0 bases from J, with 10 bases between. CDR3 sequence reads: CASSQELATSTDTQYF. The CDR3, as DNA: TGTGCCAGCAGCCAAGAGCTAGCGACTAGCACAGATACGCAGTATTTT.

The chain has TRBV7-2 and TRBJ2-5; possibly TRBD2 for D (7 bases). The CDR3 length is 14 residues. Germline V gives CDR1 SGHTA, CDR2 FQGNSA. With 2 bases removed from V and 5 bases from J, the gap between germline ends came to 12 bases. The CDR3 reads CASSLRGGPETQYF. The CDR3 region has the DNA TGTGCCAGCAGCTTAAGGGGGGGGCCGGAGACCCAGTACTTC.

There are many counts of this clone. This chain links TRBV6-5 with TRBJ2-7; weak D call: TRBD2 (6 bases). The CDR3 covers 14 residues. From germline, CDR1 is MNHEY and CDR2 SVGAGI. Trimming removed 2 bases from V and 2 bases from J, with 10 bases in between. Here the CDR3 reads CASSYGRKPYEQYF. The CDR3, as DNA: TGTGCCAGCAGTTACGGGAGGAAGCCCTACGAGCAGTACTTC.

J is TRBJ2-5 and V is TRBV11-2, with 8 bases identical to TRBD1. The germline CDR1 and CDR2 sequences are SGHAT and FQNNGV. CDR3 length: 16 amino acids. Germline trimming cut 0 bases from V and 5 bases from J; bases unmatched to any gene: 8. This CDR3 reads CASSLDLPGGRETQYF. The CDR3 nucleotides are TGTGCCAGCAGCTTAGATCTTCCAGGGGGCAGGGAGACCCAGTACTTC.

The CDR3 region is CASSESTGGNEKLFF. The CDR3 nucleotides are TGCGCCAGCAGTGAATCGACAGGGGGGAATGAAAAACTGTTTTTT. The chain couples TRBV10-1 to TRBJ1-4; 9 nucleotides match TRBD1. The CDR3 totals 15 residues. The germline gives CDR1 WNHNN, CDR2 SYGVQD (reference sequence). Trimming cost V 3 bases and J 5 bases; bases outside gene matches: 4.

The rearrangement links TRBV5-1 to TRBJ2-3; weak D call: TRBD2 (6 bases). Germline assignment: CDR1 SGHRS and CDR2 YFSETQ. V lost 4 bases to trimming and J lost 3 bases, with 9 bases between them. The CDR3 length is 13 residues. As DNA, the CDR3 is TGCGCCAGCAGCGAGGAGGGAACAGATACGCAGTATTTT. It is translated as CASSEEGTDTQYF.

The J gene is TRBJ2-5, the V gene TRBV18; D is unclear. Germline loops: CDR1 KGHSH, CDR2 LQKENI. The length of the CDR3 is 15 residues. The V end was cut by 4 bases, the J end by 2 bases, with 14 bases between. CDR3 in amino acids: CASSRPTVVQETQYF. The CDR3 DNA reads TGTGCCAGCTCACGACCGACGGTAGTGCAAGAGACCCAGTACTTC.

The sample holds one count of this clone. The rearrangement joins TRBV27 to TRBJ2-7; the D is unclear. V lost 5 bases to trimming and J lost 2 bases, with 4 bases between them. CDR1 and CDR2 (germline): MNHEY, SMNVEV (reference sequence). This CDR3 is 11 amino acids long. The CDR3 reads CASSRTYEQYF. The CDR3 nucleotides are TGTGCCAGCAGTCGGACCTACGAGCAGTACTTC.

The V and J genes are TRBV5-4 and TRBJ1-2, with D possibly TRBD1 on 6 matching bases. The ends were cut back, 5 bases at V and 4 bases at J, with 15 bases in the middle. Germline CDR1 SGHNT, CDR2 YYREEE (reference sequence). The CDR3 runs 14 residues. The CDR3 loop is CASRLTGSSYGYTF. The CDR3 coding sequence is TGTGCCAGCAGACTAACAGGGTCGAGCTATGGCTACACCTTC.

V usage is TRBV9 and J usage is TRBJ2-7; D is undetermined. The germline V gene encodes CDR1 SGDLS and CDR2 YYNGEE. This CDR3 spans 15 amino acids. Trimming shortened V by 0 bases and J by 0 bases, and 10 bases separated the two germline ends. This chain's CDR3 is CASSVAGSFSYEQYF. CDR3 DNA: TGTGCCAGCAGCGTAGCAGGTAGTTTCTCCTACGAGCAGTACTTC.

V gene TRBV7-2 combines with J gene TRBJ2-5, with TRBD2 matching 9 bases. Germline CDR1 is SGHTA and CDR2 is FQGNSA. J was trimmed by 7 bases and V by 3 bases; bases with no gene match: 6. The CDR3 runs 14 residues. The CDR3 here is CASSLAGGPVTQYF. For the CDR3, the DNA is TGTGCCAGCAGCTTGGCGGGAGGGCCGGTGACCCAGTACTTC.

The chain combines TRBV5-4 with TRBJ1-1, with D possibly TRBD1 on 5 matching bases. CDR3 length equals 14 residues. Deletions cut 4 bases from V and 4 bases from J, with 14 bases between. The germline CDR1 and CDR2 sequences are SGHNT and YYREEE (reference sequence). CDR3 coding DNA: TGTGCCAGCAGCCGAGCGGGGCTTGTCACTGAAGCTTTCTTT. As protein: CASSRAGLVTEAFF.

The genes are TRBV3-1 (or the pseudogene TRBV3-2) and TRBJ2-7; D might be TRBD2 (6 bases). Germline V CDR1 and CDR2: LGHDT, YNNKEL (reference sequence). This CDR3 region has 16 residues. V lost 5 bases and J lost 7, with 24 bases in between. The DNA of the CDR3 is TGTGCCAGCAGCTCTCACCTAGGGCCCCTCGGGGGAGAGCAGTACTTC. Its translation: CASSSHLGPLGGEQYF.

This sequence joins TRBV9 and TRBJ2-6; 14 bases agree with TRBD2. The V segment lost 1 base and the J segment 4 bases; nucleotides outside the gene matches: 10. CDR3 size: 20 residues. Germline V gene lookup returns CDR1 SGDLS and CDR2 YYNGEE. CDR3: CASSVSTSGRGLAGANVLTF. CDR3 bases: TGTGCCAGCAGCGTATCGACTAGCGGGAGGGGCTTAGCCGGGGCCAACGTCCTGACTTTC. The full variable domain, in which reference TRBV9 and TRBJ2-6 provide the parts outside the CDR3, is DSGVTQTPKHLITATGQRVTLRCSPRSGDLSVYWYQQSLDQGLQFLIQYYNGEERAKGNILERFSAQQFPDLHSELNLSSLELGDSALYFCASSVSTSGRGLAGANVLTFGAGSRLTVL.

The V and J genes are TRBV5-1 and TRBJ2-1, with TRBD2 identical over 10 bases. Losses at the gene ends were 8 bases for V and 1 base for J; bases not matched to a gene: 3. The CDR3 is 14 residues long. CDR1 and CDR2 from the germline V gene are SGHRS and YFSETQ. In DNA form, the CDR3 reads TGCGCCAGTCGGACTAGCGGATCCTACAATGAGCAGTTCTTC. Protein: CASRTSGSYNEQFF.